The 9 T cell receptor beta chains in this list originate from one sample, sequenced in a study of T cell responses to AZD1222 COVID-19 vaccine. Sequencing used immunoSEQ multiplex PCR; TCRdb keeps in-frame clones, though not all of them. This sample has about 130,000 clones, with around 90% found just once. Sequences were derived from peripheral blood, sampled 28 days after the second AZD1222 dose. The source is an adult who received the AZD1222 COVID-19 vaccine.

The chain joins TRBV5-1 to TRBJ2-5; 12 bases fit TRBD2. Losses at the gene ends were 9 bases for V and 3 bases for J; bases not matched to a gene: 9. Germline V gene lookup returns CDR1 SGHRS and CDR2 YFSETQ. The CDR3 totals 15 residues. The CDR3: CATKNRTSGKETQYF. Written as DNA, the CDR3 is TGCGCCACAAAGAATAGGACTAGCGGGAAAGAGACCCAGTACTTC.

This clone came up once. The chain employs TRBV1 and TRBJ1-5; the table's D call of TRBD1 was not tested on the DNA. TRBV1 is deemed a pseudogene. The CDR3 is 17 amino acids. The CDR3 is CTSSQNTGNYSNQPQHF. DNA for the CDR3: TGCACCAGCAGCCAAAACACAGGGAATTATAGCAATCAGCCCCAGCATTTT.

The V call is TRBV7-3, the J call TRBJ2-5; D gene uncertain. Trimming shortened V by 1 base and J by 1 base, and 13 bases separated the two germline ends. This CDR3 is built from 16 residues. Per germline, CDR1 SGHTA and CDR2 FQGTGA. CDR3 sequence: CASSLKRGIFQETQYF. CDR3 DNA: TGTGCCAGCAGCTTAAAGCGTGGTATCTTCCAAGAGACCCAGTACTTC.

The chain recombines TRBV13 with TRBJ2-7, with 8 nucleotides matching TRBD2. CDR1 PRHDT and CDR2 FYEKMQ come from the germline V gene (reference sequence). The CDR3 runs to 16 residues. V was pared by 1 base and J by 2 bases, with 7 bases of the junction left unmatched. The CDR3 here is CASSLVRAGETYEQYF. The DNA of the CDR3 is TGTGCCAGCAGCTTAGTGCGAGCGGGAGAGACCTACGAGCAGTACTTC.

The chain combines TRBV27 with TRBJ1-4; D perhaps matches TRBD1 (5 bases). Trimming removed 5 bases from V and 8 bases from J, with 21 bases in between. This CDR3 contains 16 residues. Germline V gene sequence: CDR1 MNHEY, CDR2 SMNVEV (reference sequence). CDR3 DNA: TGTGCCAGCAGTCTACGTCTCAGGGCGGCGGGGGAAAAACTGTTTTTT. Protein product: CASSLRLRAAGEKLFF.

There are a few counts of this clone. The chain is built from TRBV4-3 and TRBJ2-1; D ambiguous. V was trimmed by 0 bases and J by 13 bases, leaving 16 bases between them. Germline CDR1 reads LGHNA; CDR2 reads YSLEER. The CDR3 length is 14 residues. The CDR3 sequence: CASSQDWANSIQFF. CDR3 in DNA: TGCGCCAGCAGCCAAGATTGGGCTAACAGCATTCAGTTCTTC.

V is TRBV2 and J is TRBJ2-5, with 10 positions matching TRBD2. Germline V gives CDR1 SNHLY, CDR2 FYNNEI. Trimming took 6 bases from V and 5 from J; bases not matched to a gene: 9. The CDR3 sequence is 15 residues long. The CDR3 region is CASRTLAGGGETQYF. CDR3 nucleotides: TGTGCCAGCAGGACCTTAGCGGGAGGAGGGGAGACCCAGTACTTC.

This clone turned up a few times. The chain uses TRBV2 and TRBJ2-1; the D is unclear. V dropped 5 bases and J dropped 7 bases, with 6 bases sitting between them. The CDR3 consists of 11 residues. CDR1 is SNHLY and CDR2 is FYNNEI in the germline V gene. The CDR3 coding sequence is TGTGCCAGCAGTATTCTTAATGAGCAGTTCTTC. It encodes CASSILNEQFF.

CDR3 region: CASSSSTGGNYGYTF. The CDR3 DNA reads as TGTGCCAGCAGTTCCTCGACAGGGGGGAACTATGGCTACACCTTC. V usage is TRBV27 and J usage is TRBJ1-2, with 9 positions matching TRBD1. The germline gives CDR1 MNHEY, CDR2 SMNVEV (reference sequence). The CDR3 consists of 15 residues. Trimming took 4 bases from V and 2 from J; bases not matched to a gene: 5.